This T cell receptor (beta chain) is from a study of Tregs in tolerant kidney transplant recipients. Findings and caveats of the study: Biological reproducibility was not directly addressed in this study.

Profiling relied on immunoSEQ multiplex PCR, and the TCRdb table lists in-frame clones only, not all of them. The sample contains around 70,000 clones, roughly 89% of which appear only once. Worth noting for this clone: Its cognate antigen is unknown.

Thawed PBMCs were FACS-sorted into unstimulated CD4+CD25+CD127- regulatory T cells, CD4+CD25- non-regulatory cells, CD4 and CD8 cells. The CDR3 is 15 amino acids. Trimming removed 1 base at V and 1 base at J, with 11 bases between. Germline V gives CDR1 MGHRA, CDR2 YSYEKL. This specimen consisted of CD8+ T cells from blood, obtained before the transplant. The clonotype comes from a human donor who received a combined kidney and bone marrow transplant. V gene TRBV4-1 combines with J gene TRBJ2-7; perhaps TRBD1 as D (6 bases). In nucleotides, the CDR3 is TGCGCCAGCAGCCAAGGACGTGGACAGTCCTACGAGCAGTACTTC. As protein: CASSQGRGQSYEQYF.